Each of the 23 T cell receptor beta chains below was sequenced from the same sample in a study of cytomegalovirus exposure and HLA in healthy donors. Primers included in the PCR were 60 Vbeta and 13 Jbeta primers. Produced via immunoSEQ multiplex PCR; TCRdb's table is partial and in-frame only. The sample shows about 160,000 clones, under 80% of them seen only once. The sequencing sample was made of PBMCs. The origin of the receptors is a woman aged 30 to 39 in good health and CMV-seronegative.

This chain joins TRBV5-6 and TRBJ1-2; 7 bases are shared with TRBD1. The length of the CDR3 is 15 residues. J was trimmed by 8 bases and V by 4 bases; bases with no gene match: 14. The germline CDR1 and CDR2 sequences are SGHDT and YYEEEE. CDR3 region: CASSPALLSTGGYTF. Here the CDR3 DNA reads TGTGCCAGCAGCCCAGCGTTACTCTCGACAGGGGGCTACACCTTC.

J is TRBJ2-5 and V is TRBV9; the match to TRBD2 covers 7 bases. Germline V CDR1 and CDR2: SGDLS, YYNGEE. With 0 bases clipped from V and 0 bases from J, the junction kept 5 bases outside the gene matches. This CDR3 is 16 amino acids long. The CDR3 sequence: CASSVDAGDHQETQYF. CDR3 in DNA: TGTGCCAGCAGCGTAGACGCGGGGGACCACCAAGAGACCCAGTACTTC.

The chain recombines TRBV19 with TRBJ2-5; D uncertain. The CDR3 has 12 amino acids. Germline lookup yields CDR1 LNHDA and CDR2 SQIVND (reference sequence). Trimming took 5 bases from V and 5 from J, leaving 9 bases between them. CDR3 DNA: TGTGCCAGTAGTTCAGCCAGGGAGACCCAGTACTTC. This codes for CASSSARETQYF.

V usage is TRBV5-1 and J usage is TRBJ2-7; tentatively, D is TRBD2 (5 bases). The V end was cut by 2 bases, the J end by 5 bases, with 11 bases between. The CDR3 extends over 13 amino acids. CDR1 SGHRS and CDR2 YFSETQ come from the germline V gene. CDR3 in DNA: TGCGCCAGCAGCTTCGGGAATCAGGACGAGCAGTACTTC. The encoded protein is CASSFGNQDEQYF.

The chain links TRBV6-5 to TRBJ2-2; D is perhaps TRBD1 (6 bases). There are 15 residues in the CDR3. CDR1 MNHEY and CDR2 SVGAGI come from the germline V gene. Trimming cost V 7 bases and J 5 bases, with 17 bases left between them. The CDR3 bases are TGTGCCAGCAACCAGGGGCTAGTGAGGACCGGGGAGCTGTTTTTT. Its protein is CASNQGLVRTGELFF.

This clone was picked up one time. The chain couples TRBV27 to TRBJ2-5; 7 bases match TRBD2. V shed 3 bases, J shed 5 bases, and the junction held 6 bases outside the gene matches. This CDR3 is built from 14 residues. Germline CDR1 and CDR2: MNHEY and SMNVEV (reference sequence). The CDR3 coding sequence is TGTGCCAGCAGTTTGCTTCAGGGAGGGGAGACCCAGTACTTC. It encodes CASSLLQGGETQYF.

The chain links TRBV28 to TRBJ1-2, with TRBD1 matching 8 bases. The CDR3 is 14 residues long. From germline, CDR1 is MDHEN and CDR2 SYDVKM. The ends lost 5 bases at V and 4 bases at J; junction bases unmatched: 6. The CDR3 sequence: CASSGGDRFYGYTF. The DNA for the CDR3 is TGTGCCAGCAGTGGGGGGGACAGGTTCTATGGCTACACCTTC.

This chain uses TRBV14 with TRBJ1-5; D is unresolved. Trimming left V 1 base short and J 0 bases short, with 7 bases between. The germline V gene encodes CDR1 SGHDN and CDR2 FVKESK. This CDR3 region has 15 residues. The CDR3 DNA reads TGTGCCAGCAGCCAAGGGCACTATAGCAATCAGCCCCAGCATTTT. Protein sequence: CASSQGHYSNQPQHF. Drawing the rest from reference TRBV14 and TRBJ1-5, the complete variable domain is EAGVTQFPSHSVIEKGQTVTLRCDPISGHDNLYWYRRVMGKEIKFLLHFVKESKQDESGMPNNRFLAERTGGTYSTLKVQPAELEDSGVYFCASSQGHYSNQPQHFGDGTRLSIL.

Only a few counts were recorded for this clone. J is TRBJ2-7 and V is TRBV5-4; D uncertain. From germline, CDR1 is SGHNT and CDR2 YYREEE (reference sequence). The CDR3 covers 13 residues. Trimming cost V 0 bases and J 3 bases, with 7 bases left between them. CDR3 sequence reads: CASSLAGFYEQYF. For the CDR3, the DNA is TGTGCCAGCAGCTTGGCCGGTTTCTACGAGCAGTACTTC. Variable domain in full (rest from reference TRBV5-4 and TRBJ2-7): ETGVTQSPTHLIKTRGQQVTLRCSSQSGHNTVSWYQQALGQGPQFIFQYYREEENGRGNFPPRFSGLQFPNYSSELNVNALELDDSALYLCASSLAGFYEQYFGPGTRLTVT.

The chain links TRBV19 to TRBJ2-3; 9 nucleotides agree with TRBD2. Germline V lookup: CDR1 LNHDA, CDR2 SQIVND (reference sequence). The CDR3 extends over 14 amino acids. J gave up 2 bases and V 8 bases, and 5 bases lay outside the gene matches. CDR3 bases: TGTGCCAGTGGGATAGCGGGGGTCACAGATACGCAGTATTTT. This codes for CASGIAGVTDTQYF.

This chain connects TRBV28 to TRBJ1-1; 7 bases fit TRBD1. There are 17 residues in the CDR3. Germline V gene lookup returns CDR1 MDHEN and CDR2 SYDVKM. V lost 5 bases, J lost 0 bases, and 12 bases stayed unmatched. CDR3 DNA sequence: TGTGCCAGCAGTCCCCCCCCAGGGGGTTACATGAACACTGAAGCTTTCTTT. Its protein is CASSPPPGGYMNTEAFF. Based on the CDR3 plus reference TRBV28 and TRBJ1-1, the full variable domain is DVKVTQSSRYLVKRTGEKVFLECVQDMDHENMFWYRQDPGLGLRLIYFSYDVKMKEKGDIPEGYSVSREKKERFSLILESASTNQTSMYLCASSPPPGGYMNTEAFFGQGTRLTVV.

This chain joins TRBV10-3 and TRBJ2-7; D is possibly TRBD1 (6 bases). The V gene's germline CDR1 is ENHRY and CDR2 SYGVKD. The CDR3 sequence is 13 residues long. The V end was cut by 5 bases, the J end by 4 bases, with 12 bases between. The CDR3 DNA reads TGTGCCATCAGTCCAGGGGTAACTTACGAGCAGTACTTC. It specifies CAISPGVTYEQYF.

The count of this clone is one. J is TRBJ1-6 and V is TRBV5-1; no firm D call. From germline, CDR1 is SGHRS and CDR2 YFSETQ. The V end was cut by 2 bases, the J end by 5 bases, with 8 bases between. The CDR3 length is 14 residues. CDR3 in amino acids: CASSFRRDNSPLHF. The CDR3 DNA reads as TGCGCCAGCAGCTTTAGACGGGATAATTCACCCCTCCACTTT. Based on the CDR3 plus reference TRBV5-1 and TRBJ1-6, the full variable domain is KAGVTQTPRYLIKTRGQQVTLSCSPISGHRSVSWYQQTPGQGLQFLFEYFSETQRNKGNFPGRFSGRQFSNSRSEMNVSTLELGDSALYLCASSFRRDNSPLHFGNGTRLTVT.

The chain uses TRBV7-2 and TRBJ2-3, with TRBD2 matching over 12 bases. The germline gives CDR1 SGHTA, CDR2 FQGNSA. Germline trimming cut 4 bases from V and 7 bases from J; bases unmatched to any gene: 6. The CDR3 has 15 residues. The chain's CDR3 is CASSSSGGAANTQYF. DNA for the CDR3: TGTGCCAGCAGCTCTAGCGGGGGGGCCGCTAATACGCAGTATTTT.

The chain recombines TRBV7-9 with TRBJ1-1, with D tentatively TRBD1 (5 bases). Trimming removed 8 bases at V and 1 base at J, with 11 bases between. The CDR3 totals 13 residues. Germline lookup yields CDR1 SEHNR and CDR2 FQNEAQ (reference sequence). CDR3 bases: TGTGCCAGCCGCCGCGGGGGGAACACTGAAGCTTTCTTT. Its protein is CASRRGGNTEAFF.

V and J are TRBV7-6 and TRBJ2-7; weak D call: TRBD2 (5 bases). The CDR3 is 13 residues long. V was cut by 5 bases and J by 0 bases, with 8 bases left in between. Germline values: CDR1 SGHVS, CDR2 FNYEAQ. For the CDR3, the DNA is TGTGCCAGCAGCGTTGGGAGCTCCTACGAGCAGTACTTC. This translates into CASSVGSSYEQYF.

The DNA of the CDR3 is TGTGCCAGCAGCTTAAGGACTGCCTACAATGAGCAGTTCTTC. Amino acid sequence: CASSLRTAYNEQFF. The rearrangement uses TRBV7-2 and TRBJ2-1; D might be TRBD2 (5 bases). CDR1 and CDR2 (germline): SGHTA, FQGNSA. There are 14 residues in the CDR3. The V and J ends lost 2 bases and 2 bases respectively, with 7 bases between them.

This clone was observed a single time. The genes are TRBV15 and TRBJ1-1; no firm D call. Trimming removed 2 bases from V and 0 bases from J, with 4 bases in between. The CDR3 is 13 residues long. Germline CDR1 reads LNHNV; CDR2 reads YYDKDF (reference sequence). CDR3: CATSRFMNTEAFF. The CDR3 nucleotides are TGTGCCACCAGCAGATTCATGAACACTGAAGCTTTCTTT.

The rearrangement joins TRBV10-3 to TRBJ1-3; the D gene is possibly TRBD1 (5 bases). Deletions cut 6 bases from V and 8 bases from J, with 11 bases between. Germline V gene data show CDR1 as ENHRY and CDR2 as SYGVKD. The length of the CDR3 is 12 residues. The CDR3 DNA is TGTGCCATCAGCCCGGGGGGAGACACCATATATTTT. Amino acid sequence: CAISPGGDTIYF.

The V call is TRBV29-1, the J call TRBJ1-1, with 10 nucleotides matching TRBD1. Germline trimming cut 7 bases from V and 0 bases from J; bases unmatched to any gene: 20. The CDR3 sequence is 19 residues long. Per the germline V gene, CDR1 is SQVTM and CDR2 is ANQGSEA. In nucleotides, the CDR3 is TGCAGCGCCCCGCCCCCGGGACAGGGGTCCTACAGCATGAACACTGAAGCTTTCTTT. Its translation is CSAPPPGQGSYSMNTEAFF.

This chain joins TRBV6-6 and TRBJ1-1, with D unclear. This CDR3 contains 12 residues. Germline assignment: CDR1 MNHNY and CDR2 SVGAGI (reference sequence). V dropped 2 bases and J dropped 5 bases, with 6 bases sitting between them. The DNA of the CDR3 is TGTGCCAGCAGTTACGTGAGGACTGAAGCTTTCTTT. It encodes CASSYVRTEAFF.

The chain uses TRBV10-3 and TRBJ2-5; D perhaps matches TRBD1 (6 bases). Trimming left V 5 bases short and J 5 bases short, with 12 bases between. CDR3 length: 13 amino acids. Germline CDR1 is ENHRY and CDR2 is SYGVKD. CDR3 in amino acids: CAISYRAKETQYF. For the CDR3, the DNA is TGTGCCATCAGTTACAGGGCTAAGGAGACCCAGTACTTC.

The chain joins TRBV2 to TRBJ1-4; 10 bases match TRBD1. The CDR3 is 13 residues long. Germline assignment: CDR1 SNHLY and CDR2 FYNNEI. Trimming removed 5 bases from V and 15 bases from J; junction bases left unmatched: 9. The CDR3: CASSRQGARYMFF. The DNA of the CDR3 is TGTGCCAGCAGTAGACAGGGGGCCCGCTACATGTTTTTT. The full variable domain, with the rest looked up from reference TRBV2 and TRBJ1-4, is EPEVTQTPSHQVTQMGQEVILRCVPISNHLYFYWYRQILGQKVEFLVSFYNNEISEKSEIFDDQFSVERPDGSNFTLKIRSTKLEDSAMYFCASSRQGARYMFFGSGTQLSVL.